The 6 T cell receptor beta chains presented below share a single source sample, sequenced in a study of blood T cell repertoires in COVID-19. TCRdb's table, derived via immunoSEQ multiplex PCR, lists solely in-frame clones and lacks some. The table shows under 300,000 clones, with 80% to 90% occurring only once. Sample: peripheral blood. These TCRs come from a middle-aged woman with acute or convalescent COVID-19.

This clone was detected once. V and J are TRBV13 and TRBJ2-4, with TRBD2 matching over 7 bases. The CDR3 consists of 20 residues. The V gene end was trimmed by 4 bases and the J gene end by 0 bases; junction bases not matched to a gene: 18. Germline values: CDR1 PRHDT, CDR2 FYEKMQ (reference sequence). The CDR3 is CASSSAREVGGILAKNIQYF. The DNA of the CDR3 is TGTGCCAGCAGCTCCGCGAGGGAGGTGGGGGGGATCCTAGCCAAAAACATTCAGTACTTC.

This chain uses TRBV5-1 with TRBJ2-5; TRBD1 matches at 8 bases. CDR1 and CDR2 from the germline V gene are SGHRS and YFSETQ. After removal of 1 base from V and 2 bases from J, the junction contained 7 bases not matched to a gene. The CDR3 consists of 16 residues. CDR3 nucleotides: TGCGCCAGCAGCTTGATCCGACAGGGGACGCAAGAGACCCAGTACTTC. Residues: CASSLIRQGTQETQYF.

This sequence joins TRBV7-9 and TRBJ1-4; TRBD1 matches at 8 bases. V trimming: 1 base; J trimming: 8 bases; junction bases outside the gene matches: 12. The CDR3 is made up of 17 amino acids. Germline loops: CDR1 SEHNR, CDR2 FQNEAQ (reference sequence). The DNA of the CDR3 is TGTGCCAGCAGCTTAGGGGGCAGGGGGCGCGGTGGCGAAAAACTGTTTTTT. This encodes CASSLGGRGRGGEKLFF.

The chain has TRBV10-3 and TRBJ1-2, with TRBD1 matching 7 bases. Trimming took 0 bases from V and 6 from J; bases not matched to a gene: 10. CDR3 length: 16 amino acids. Germline values: CDR1 ENHRY, CDR2 SYGVKD. The CDR3 loop reads CAISESTGLRGDGYTF. Here the CDR3 DNA reads TGTGCCATCAGTGAGTCGACAGGGTTGAGGGGTGATGGCTACACCTTC.

The chain couples TRBV2 to TRBJ2-7; D possibly corresponds to TRBD1 (6 bases). Per the germline V gene, CDR1 is SNHLY and CDR2 is FYNNEI. This CDR3 has 12 amino acids. The V and J ends lost 5 bases and 5 bases respectively, with 10 bases between them. The CDR3 DNA sequence: TGTGCCAGCAGTAAAACAGGGAACGAGCAGTACGTC. Translating it yields CASSKTGNEQYV.

The chain carries TRBV23-1 and TRBJ2-7; a weak D match, TRBD2 (6 bases). TRBV23-1 falls under the ORF class, with uncertain function. The CDR3 has 14 residues. V dropped 3 bases and J dropped 0 bases, with 9 bases sitting between them. CDR3 sequence: CASSHRDCSYEQYV. CDR3 in DNA: TGCGCCAGCAGTCACCGGGACTGCTCCTACGAGCAGTACGTC.